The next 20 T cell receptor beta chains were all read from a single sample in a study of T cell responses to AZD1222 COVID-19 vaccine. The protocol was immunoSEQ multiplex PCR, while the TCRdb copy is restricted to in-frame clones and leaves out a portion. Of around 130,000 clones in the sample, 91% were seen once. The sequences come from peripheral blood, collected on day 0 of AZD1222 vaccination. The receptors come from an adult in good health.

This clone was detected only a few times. In DNA, the CDR3 is TGTGCCAGCAGCCGTAGTCCTGGACAAGGGGGGGAGACCCAGTACTTC. Translating gives CASSRSPGQGGETQYF. The V call is TRBV7-2, the J call TRBJ2-5; either TRBD1 or TRBD2 may fit D (6 bases each). This CDR3 contains 16 residues. Per the germline V gene, CDR1 is SGHTA and CDR2 is FQGNSA. Trimming stripped 5 bases from V and 5 bases from J, with 21 bases between. The whole variable domain, filled in from reference TRBV7-2 and TRBJ2-5, reads GAGVSQSPSNKVTEKGKDVELRCDPISGHTALYWYRQSLGQGLEFLIYFQGNSAPDKSGLPSDRFSAERTGGSVSTLTIQRTQQEDSAVYLCASSRSPGQGGETQYFGPGTRLLVL.

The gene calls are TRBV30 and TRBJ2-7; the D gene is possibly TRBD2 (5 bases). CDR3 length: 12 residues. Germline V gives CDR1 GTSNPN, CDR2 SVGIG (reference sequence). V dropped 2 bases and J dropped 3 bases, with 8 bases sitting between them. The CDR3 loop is CAWSKRNYEQYF. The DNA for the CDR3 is TGTGCCTGGAGTAAGCGGAACTACGAGCAGTACTTC.

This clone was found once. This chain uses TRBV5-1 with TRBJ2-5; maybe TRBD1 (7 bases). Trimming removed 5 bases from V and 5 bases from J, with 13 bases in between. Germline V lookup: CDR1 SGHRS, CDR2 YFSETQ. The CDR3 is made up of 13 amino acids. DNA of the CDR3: TGCGCCAGCAGGCGGGACAGATTGGAGACCCAGTACTTC. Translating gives CASRRDRLETQYF.

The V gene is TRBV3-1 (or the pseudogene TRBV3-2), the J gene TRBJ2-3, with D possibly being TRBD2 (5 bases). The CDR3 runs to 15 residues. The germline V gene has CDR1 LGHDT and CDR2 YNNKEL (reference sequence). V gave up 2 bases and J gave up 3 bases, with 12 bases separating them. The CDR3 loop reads CASSQRSGRTDTQYF. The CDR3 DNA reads TGTGCCAGCAGCCAAAGAAGCGGCCGAACAGATACGCAGTATTTT.

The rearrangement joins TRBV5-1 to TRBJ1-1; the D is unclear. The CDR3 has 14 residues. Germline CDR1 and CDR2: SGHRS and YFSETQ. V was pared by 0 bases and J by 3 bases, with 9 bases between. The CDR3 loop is CASSLARVDTEAFF. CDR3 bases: TGCGCCAGCAGCTTGGCAAGGGTGGACACTGAAGCTTTCTTT.

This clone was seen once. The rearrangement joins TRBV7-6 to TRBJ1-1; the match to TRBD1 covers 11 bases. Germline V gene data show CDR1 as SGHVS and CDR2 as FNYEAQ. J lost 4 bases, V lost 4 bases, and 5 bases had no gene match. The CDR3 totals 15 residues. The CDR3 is CASSSRTGGFTEAFF. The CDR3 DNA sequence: TGTGCCAGCAGCTCAAGGACAGGGGGCTTCACTGAAGCTTTCTTT.

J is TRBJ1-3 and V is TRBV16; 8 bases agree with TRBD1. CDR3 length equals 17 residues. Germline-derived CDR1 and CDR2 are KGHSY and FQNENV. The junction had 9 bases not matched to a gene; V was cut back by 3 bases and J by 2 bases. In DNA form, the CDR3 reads TGTGCCAGCAGCCAGAGGACAGGGAACGGTGCTGGAAACACCATATATTTT. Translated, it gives CASSQRTGNGAGNTIYF. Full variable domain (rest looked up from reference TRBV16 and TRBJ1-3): GEEVAQTPKHLVRGEGQKAKLYCAPIKGHSYVFWYQQVLKNEFKFLISFQNENVFDETGMPKERFSAKCLPNSPCSLEIQATKLEDSAVYFCASSQRTGNGAGNTIYFGEGSWLTVV.

The CDR3 spells CASSSRIGIAVYEQYF. Written as DNA, the CDR3 is TGTGCCAGCAGCTCACGTATTGGCATTGCCGTCTACGAGCAGTACTTC. The chain links TRBV11-2 to TRBJ2-7; D remains ambiguous. V dropped 4 bases and J dropped 3 bases, with 19 bases sitting between them. Germline CDR1 and CDR2: SGHAT and FQNNGV. This CDR3 has 16 amino acids.

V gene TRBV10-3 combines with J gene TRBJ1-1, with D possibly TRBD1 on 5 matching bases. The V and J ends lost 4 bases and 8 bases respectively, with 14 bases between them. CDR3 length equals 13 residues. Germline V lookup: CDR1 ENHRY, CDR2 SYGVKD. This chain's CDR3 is CAISGGAGIEAFF. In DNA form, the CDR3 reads TGTGCCATCAGTGGGGGTGCAGGGATAGAAGCTTTCTTT.

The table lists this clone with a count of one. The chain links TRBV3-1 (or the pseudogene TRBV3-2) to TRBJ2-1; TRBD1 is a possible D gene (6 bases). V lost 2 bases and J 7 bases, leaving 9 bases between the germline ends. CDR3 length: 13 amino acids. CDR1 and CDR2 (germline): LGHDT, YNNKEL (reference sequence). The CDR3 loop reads CASSQQGLNEQFF. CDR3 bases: TGTGCCAGCAGCCAACAGGGGCTAAATGAGCAGTTCTTC.

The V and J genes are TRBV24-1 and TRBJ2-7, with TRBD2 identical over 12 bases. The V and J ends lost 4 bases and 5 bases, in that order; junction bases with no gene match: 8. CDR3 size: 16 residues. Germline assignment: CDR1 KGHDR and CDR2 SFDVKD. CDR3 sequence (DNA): TGTGCCACCAGTGACGCCTCTAGCGGGAGGGGGAACGAGCAGTACTTC. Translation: CATSDASSGRGNEQYF.

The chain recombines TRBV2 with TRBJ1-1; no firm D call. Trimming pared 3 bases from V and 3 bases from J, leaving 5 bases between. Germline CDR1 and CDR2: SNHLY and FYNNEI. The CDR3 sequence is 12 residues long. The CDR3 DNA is TGTGCCAGCAGTGATCCTGACACTGAAGCTTTCTTT. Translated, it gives CASSDPDTEAFF.

CDR3: CASRWAEPSNQPQHF. The CDR3 DNA reads TGTGCCAGTAGGTGGGCAGAACCTAGCAATCAGCCCCAGCATTTT. The gene calls are TRBV19 and TRBJ1-5; D gene uncertain. This CDR3 has 15 amino acids. Germline CDR1 reads LNHDA; CDR2 reads SQIVND (reference sequence). The ends were cut back, 6 bases at V and 0 bases at J, with 12 bases in the middle.

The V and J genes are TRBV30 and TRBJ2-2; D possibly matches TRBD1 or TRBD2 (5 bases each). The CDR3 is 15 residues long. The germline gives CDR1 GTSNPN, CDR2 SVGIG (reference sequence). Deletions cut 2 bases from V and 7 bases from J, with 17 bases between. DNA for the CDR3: TGTGCCTGGAGTACCGGGACCTCTTGGAGCGGGGAGCTGTTTTTT. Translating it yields CAWSTGTSWSGELFF.

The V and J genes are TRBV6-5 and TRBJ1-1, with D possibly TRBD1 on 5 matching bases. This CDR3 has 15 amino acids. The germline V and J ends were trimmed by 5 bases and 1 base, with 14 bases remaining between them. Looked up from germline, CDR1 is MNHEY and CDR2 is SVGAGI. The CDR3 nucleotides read TGTGCCAGCAGTAACCCCCCGGGACCGAACACTGAAGCTTTCTTT. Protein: CASSNPPGPNTEAFF.

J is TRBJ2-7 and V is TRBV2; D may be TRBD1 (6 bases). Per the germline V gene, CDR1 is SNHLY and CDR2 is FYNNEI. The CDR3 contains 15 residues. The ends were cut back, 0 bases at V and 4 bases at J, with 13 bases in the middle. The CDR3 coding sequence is TGTGCCAGCAGTGAAGCGGACAGATATGTATACGAGCAGTACTTC. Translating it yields CASSEADRYVYEQYF.

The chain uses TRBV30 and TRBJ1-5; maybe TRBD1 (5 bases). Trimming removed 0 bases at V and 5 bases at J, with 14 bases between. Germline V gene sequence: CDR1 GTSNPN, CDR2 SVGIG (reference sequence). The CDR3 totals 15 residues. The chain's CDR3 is CAWSVWGGRDQPQHF. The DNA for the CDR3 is TGTGCCTGGAGTGTATGGGGCGGCAGGGATCAGCCCCAGCATTTT. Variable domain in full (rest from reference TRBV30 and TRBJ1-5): SQTIHQWPATLVQPVGSPLSLECTVEGTSNPNLYWYRQAAGRGLQLLFYSVGIGQISSEVPQNLSASRPQDRQFILSSKKLLLSDSGFYLCAWSVWGGRDQPQHFGDGTRLSIL.

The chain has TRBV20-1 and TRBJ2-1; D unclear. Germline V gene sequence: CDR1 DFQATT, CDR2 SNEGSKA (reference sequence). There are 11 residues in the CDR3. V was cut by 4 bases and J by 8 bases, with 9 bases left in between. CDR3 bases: TGCAGTGCTAAGATAAGCGATGAGCAGTTCTTC. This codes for CSAKISDEQFF.

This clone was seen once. CDR3 loop: CASSLGVMETSNSPLHF. CDR3 in DNA: TGTGCCAGCAGCTTGGGGGTTATGGAGACCAGCAATTCACCCCTCCACTTT. This chain joins TRBV5-4 and TRBJ1-6; the D is unclear. The CDR3 consists of 17 residues. With 0 bases removed from V and 7 bases from J, the gap between germline ends came to 17 bases. Germline V gene sequence: CDR1 SGHNT, CDR2 YYREEE (reference sequence).

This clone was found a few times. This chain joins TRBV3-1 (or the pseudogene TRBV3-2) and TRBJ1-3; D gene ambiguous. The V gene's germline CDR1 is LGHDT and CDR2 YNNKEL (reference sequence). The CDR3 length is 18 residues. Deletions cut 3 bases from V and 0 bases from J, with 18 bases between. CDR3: CASSHWDPKWPSGNTIYF. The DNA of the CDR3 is TGTGCCAGCAGCCATTGGGATCCTAAGTGGCCCTCTGGAAACACCATATATTTT.